Listed below are T cell receptor beta chains from one sample, sequenced in a study of radiotherapy plus CTLA-4 blockade in lung cancer. This table comes from immunoSEQ multiplex PCR, and its TCRdb copy is limited to in-frame clones, with some not included. The data hold 30,000 to 40,000 clones, with 60% to 85% observed a single time. The material was peripheral blood, obtained from a patient treated with radiotherapy plus ipilimumab. Every receptor here comes from a human donor with non-small cell lung cancer that progressed on radiotherapy plus ipilimumab. Both conserved end residues are part of each CDR3. The D gene is left open where the match is weak. Size values are once, few and many counts, or a class for expanded clones, and some rows have none.

V	J	size	D	DNA	CDR3
TRBV15	TRBJ2-7	-	TRBD1	TGTGCCACCAGCAGAGGGGGGGGACAGGGGAGCTACGAGCAGTACTTC	CATSRGGGQGSYEQYF
TRBV28	TRBJ2-6	-	TRBD2	TGTGCCAGCCACGGGAGGGGGGCCAACGTCCTGACTTTC	CASHGRGANVLTF
TRBV6-5	TRBJ1-1	-	TRBD1	TGTGCCAGCAGTCTGGGACAGGGCTACACTGAAGCTTTCTTT	CASSLGQGYTEAFF
TRBV5-1	TRBJ1-1	-	-	TGCGCCAGCAGCTTGGACGGGCTGGAGGCGAACACTGAAGCTTTCTTT	CASSLDGLEANTEAFF
TRBV28	TRBJ1-4	-	-	TGTGCCAGCATGCGTCCCATTAATGAAAAACTGTTTTTT	CASMRPINEKLFF
TRBV28	TRBJ2-5	-	-	TGTGCCAGCGGAACTTCCCCCCCCGAGACCCAGTACTTC	CASGTSPPETQYF
TRBV5-1	TRBJ2-1	-	TRBD2	TGCGCCAGCAGCGGGGAGGGTCGCTCCTACAATGAGCAGTTCTTC	CASSGEGRSYNEQFF
TRBV10-1	TRBJ2-1	-	-	TGCGCCAGCAGTGAGAACAGTCTCGGCTCCTACAATGAGCAGTTCTTC	CASSENSLGSYNEQFF
TRBV27	TRBJ1-5	-	TRBD1	TGTGCCAGCAAAGGACAGGGGTATAGCAATCAGCCCCAGCATTTT	CASKGQGYSNQPQHF
TRBV28	TRBJ1-5	-	-	TGTGCCAGCAGTTCCCTTCAGGCGGGAAAAGGAGGGAATCAGCCCCAGCATTTT	CASSSLQAGKGGNQPQHF
TRBV4-1	TRBJ1-1	-	-	TGCGCCAGCAGCCTCATGTTAACAAGGGGGGACACTGAAGCTTTCTTT	CASSLMLTRGDTEAFF
TRBV27	TRBJ2-7	-	TRBD2	TGTGCCAGCGCCAATGGGACTAGCGGGAGGGAGCGCCACGAGCAGTACTTC	CASANGTSGRERHEQYF
TRBV30	TRBJ1-6	-	-	TGTGCCTGGGACAGGAAACCCATGGGTTATAATTCACCCCTCCACTTT	CAWDRKPMGYNSPLHF
TRBV5-1	TRBJ2-1	-	-	TGCGCCAGCAGCAACCCCCAAGGGTACAATGAGCAGTTCTTC	CASSNPQGYNEQFF
TRBV6-1	TRBJ2-7	once	-	TGTGCCAGCAGGAAACAGGGTCCCTACGAGCAGTACTTC	CASRKQGPYEQYF
TRBV27	TRBJ2-7	-	-	TGTGCCAGCAGTTTATATCCCAGAGCGACCTACGAGCAGTACTTC	CASSLYPRATYEQYF
TRBV2	TRBJ2-2	-	TRBD1	TGTGCCAGCAGCCCGGGACAGGGAAGGGCGAACACCGGGGAGCTGTTTTTT	CASSPGQGRANTGELFF
TRBV28	TRBJ2-1	-	-	TGTGCCATAAGGGGGGACTTCCACAATGAGCAGTTCTTC	CAIRGDFHNEQFF
TRBV5-3	TRBJ1-1	-	-	TGTGCCAGAAGATGGACTGGGACTGGCCAGGGGAACACTGAAGCTTTCTTT	CARRWTGTGQGNTEAFF
TRBV5-1	TRBJ2-2	-	TRBD2	TGCGCCAGCAGCCCGACTAGCGGGATCACCGGGGAGCTGTTTTTT	CASSPTSGITGELFF
TRBV28	TRBJ1-5	few	-	TGTGCCAGCAGTTTAGTAGGGCTCTTACAGCCCCAGCATTTT	CASSLVGLLQPQHF
TRBV29-1	TRBJ2-5	-	TRBD2	TGCACCGGAGCGGGAGAGACCCAAGAGACCCAGTACTTC	CTGAGETQETQYF
TRBV27	TRBJ2-3	few	TRBD2	TGTGCCAGCAGTTCCCCGGGACTAGCGGCGGATACGCAGTATTTT	CASSSPGLAADTQYF
TRBV2	TRBJ1-4	-	-	TGTGCCAGCAGTGACAGAACTAATGAAAAACTGTTTTTT	CASSDRTNEKLFF
TRBV18	TRBJ2-1	few	-	TGTGCCAGCTCACCCCCCGGGGGCAGCTCCTACAATGAGCAGTTCTTC	CASSPPGGSSYNEQFF
TRBV6-5	TRBJ2-1	few	TRBD1	TGTGCCAGCAGACAGGGGATGGGTGAGCAGTTCTTC	CASRQGMGEQFF
TRBV18	TRBJ1-3	-	-	TGTGCCAGCTCACCATCACAGCCGGACTCTGGAAACACCATATATTTT	CASSPSQPDSGNTIYF